One sample yielded the 13 T cell receptor beta chains listed below, sequenced in a study of CD8+CD57+ T cells in acquired aplastic anemia. Investigators profiled TCR beta VDJ and CDR3 from genomic DNA template. TCRdb called the reads again in MiXCR, with one record for every CDR3 protein. Among about 150,000 distinct CDR3 sequences listed, about 50% were seen once. Patients chosen for sequencing had shown CD8+CD57+ cell expansion by flow cytometry. Sequences were obtained from sorted CD4+, CD8+, or CD8+CD57+ T cells (not recorded which) from PBMCs. Receptor source: a human donor with aplastic anemia.

The genes are TRBV27 and TRBJ1-1; a possible D gene is TRBD1 (5 bases). The germline V gene encodes CDR1 MNHEY and CDR2 SMNVEV (reference sequence). The CDR3 sequence is 13 residues long. Trimming left V 10 bases short and J 3 bases short, with 15 bases between. CDR3 amino acids: CATGVRLDTEAFF. The CDR3 nucleotides read TGTGCCACGGGGGTTCGACTGGACACTGAAGCTTTCTTT.

This CDR3 is CASSIGSGGSYEQYF. In DNA, the CDR3 is TGTGCCAGTAGTATAGGAAGCGGGGGTTCCTACGAGCAGTACTTC. The gene calls are TRBV19 and TRBJ2-7; 8 bases fit TRBD2. The CDR3 consists of 15 residues. Germline CDR1 and CDR2: LNHDA and SQIVND (reference sequence). With 1 base clipped from V and 1 base from J, the junction kept 3 bases outside the gene matches.

The rearrangement joins TRBV4-2 to TRBJ1-5; D uncertain. Germline lookup yields CDR1 LGHNA and CDR2 YNFKEQ. CDR3 size: 12 residues. Trimming took 5 bases from V and 3 from J, leaving 5 bases between them. CDR3 DNA sequence: TGTGCCAGCAGCATCTACAATCAGCCCCAGCATTTT. The encoded protein is CASSIYNQPQHF.

The rearrangement links TRBV2 to TRBJ1-2; D gene ambiguous. V gave up 6 bases and J gave up 4 bases, with 18 bases separating them. The CDR3 runs to 15 residues. Germline V gene data show CDR1 as SNHLY and CDR2 as FYNNEI. CDR3 nucleotides: TGTGCCAGCAGCGTAGCTACGGGGTCGCTCTATGGCTACACCTTC. Its translation is CASSVATGSLYGYTF.

The genes are TRBV24-1 and TRBJ2-7; perhaps TRBD2 as D (5 bases). Germline V gives CDR1 KGHDR, CDR2 SFDVKD. The CDR3 runs to 14 residues. Trimming removed 2 bases at V and 5 bases at J, with 12 bases between. In nucleotides, the CDR3 is TGTGCCACCAGTGATTCGGACTTCGCCCACGAGCAGTACTTC. As protein: CATSDSDFAHEQYF.

A word on this clonotype: Possible read error: a much larger clone is one base away. The chain uses TRBV10-3 and TRBJ2-5; TRBD1 matches 9 bases. The CDR3 consists of 15 residues. CDR1 and CDR2 (germline): ENHRY, SYGVKD. The CDR3 loop is CANSSGTGWQETQYF. The CDR3 bases are TGTGCCAACAGTTCAGGGACAGGGTGGCAAGAGACCCAGTACTTC.

To note about this clonotype: The junction shows a germline mismatch at one end, possibly a read error. This chain connects TRBV6-2 or TRBV6-3 to TRBJ1-1, with D uncertain. Germline V lookup: CDR1 MNHEY, CDR2 SVGEGT. The CDR3 consists of 14 residues. The CDR3 here is CASSYRELNTEVFF. Here the CDR3 DNA reads TGTGCCAGCAGTTACCGCGAGTTGAACACTGAAGTTTTCTTT.

The CDR3 DNA reads as TGCAGTGCGACCACTAGCGGGAGAGAGTACGAGCAGTACTTC. It translates to CSATTSGREYEQYF. The V call is TRBV20-1, the J call TRBJ2-7; TRBD2 aligns across 11 bases. The CDR3 spans 14 residues. Trimming took 6 bases from V and 4 from J; bases not matched to a gene: 8. Germline CDR1 reads DFQATT; CDR2 reads SNEGSKA (reference sequence).

About this clonotype itself: The junction does not match germline at one end; this may be a read error. This chain links TRBV7-8 with TRBJ2-1; D remains ambiguous. Germline V lookup: CDR1 SGHVS, CDR2 FQNEAQ. This CDR3 comprises 14 residues. The CDR3 sequence: CASSLGTSSNQQFF. CDR3 bases: TGTGCCAGCAGCTTAGGTACGAGTAGCAATCAGCAGTTCTTC.

The chain links TRBV6-2 or TRBV6-3 to TRBJ2-3; 9 nucleotides match TRBD1. CDR3 length equals 17 residues. Losses at the gene ends were 4 bases for V and 0 bases for J; bases not matched to a gene: 8. Germline V gene data show CDR1 as MNHEY and CDR2 as SVGEGT. Written as DNA, the CDR3 is TGTGCCAGCAGTTCCGGGACAGGGCCCACTAGCACAGATACGCAGTATTTT. Its protein is CASSSGTGPTSTDTQYF.

J is TRBJ2-3 and V is TRBV19; no clear D. V dropped 2 bases and J dropped 5 bases, with 11 bases sitting between them. Germline assignment: CDR1 LNHDA and CDR2 SQIVND (reference sequence). This CDR3 comprises 14 residues. The CDR3 spells CASSIKGSGDTQYF. For the CDR3, the DNA is TGTGCCAGTAGTATAAAGGGTTCCGGAGATACGCAGTATTTT.

The V call is TRBV7-9, the J call TRBJ1-6; D gene uncertain. The V gene's germline CDR1 is SEHNR and CDR2 FQNEAQ (reference sequence). The ends were cut back, 8 bases at V and 10 bases at J, with 21 bases in the middle. The CDR3 is made up of 15 amino acids. Here the CDR3 DNA reads TGTGCCAGCTCTCTTGACTGGGCAGGAGGGTCACCCCTCCACTTT. Amino acid sequence: CASSLDWAGGSPLHF. The whole variable domain, filled in from reference TRBV7-9 and TRBJ1-6, reads DTGVSQNPRHKITKRGQNVTFRCDPISEHNRLYWYRQTLGQGPEFLTYFQNEAQLEKSRLLSDRFSAERPKGSFSTLEIQRTEQGDSAMYLCASSLDWAGGSPLHFGNGTRLTVT.

CDR3 bases: TGTGCCAGCAGCTTGTGGGAGGGCCATGAGCAGTTCTTC. Its protein is CASSLWEGHEQFF. The chain joins TRBV7-9 to TRBJ2-1; 7 nucleotides match TRBD2. Trimming cost V 3 bases and J 8 bases; bases outside gene matches: 4. Germline-derived CDR1 and CDR2 are SEHNR and FQNEAQ (reference sequence). The CDR3 sequence is 13 residues long.